This TCR beta chain was recorded in a study of blood T cells in healthy people across ages. The use of a sample-barcoded 5' primer and a J-beta primer mix characterized a second PCR of about 7 to 12 cycles. The template-switch adaptor was a 5' adaptor with 12 random nucleotides. It tagged each cDNA molecule. Each CDR3 protein is one row after TCRdb ran MiXCR on the 5' RACE reads. The table has about 680,000 distinct CDR3 sequences, about 52% seen once. CDR3 size: 17 residues. V was pared by 0 bases and J by 4 bases, with 10 bases of the junction left unmatched. Germline lookup yields CDR1 SGHAT and CDR2 FQNNGV. The sample, around 9.9 milliliters of peripheral blood, was drawn from each donor.

The receptor was derived from a woman aged 60 to 75 in good health. The chain links TRBV11-2 to TRBJ2-3; 7 bases are a match to TRBD2. Sequencing was carried out using blood. Here the CDR3 DNA reads TGTGCCAGCAGCTTAGATCTGTGGGCGGGAGCCGCAGATACGCAGTATTTT. This encodes CASSLDLWAGAADTQYF.